The clone carrying this T cell receptor beta chain has just a few counts. This CDR3 contains 14 residues. V was clipped by 3 bases and J by 8 bases, with 16 bases between them. Per germline, CDR1 PRHDT and CDR2 FYEKMQ (reference sequence). The data derive from a study of T cells after yellow fever vaccination. Study summary: Libraries from low-cell-number fractions were prepared with the SMART-Seq v4 Ultra Low Input RNA kit.

TCRdb reanalysed the 5' RACE reads using MiXCR and keeps one entry per CDR3 protein. The sample shows under 200,000 distinct CDR3 sequences, 6% to 7.5% of them seen only once. The V gene is TRBV13, the J gene TRBJ1-2, with D unresolved. This sequence was found in a man aged 18 to 29 who received the YFV17D yellow fever vaccine. The sample in question was CD4+ T cells sorted from PBMCs, obtained 5 days after the first yellow fever vaccination. CDR3 sequence: CASSFTGESRGYTF. The CDR3 nucleotides read TGTGCCAGCAGCTTTACCGGGGAATCAAGAGGCTACACCTTC.